These T cell receptor beta chains were read from a single sample in a study of cytomegalovirus exposure and HLA in healthy donors. Assay: immunoSEQ multiplex PCR; the TCRdb copy retains only in-frame clones and omits some. The data contain about 120,000 clones, around 72% of them singletons. The material sequenced was PBMCs. These receptors all come from a woman aged 50 to 65 in good health and CMV-seropositive. Each CDR3 is given with its conserved first and last residue. D genes are given only for firm matches. Not every row has a clone size; where given, it reads once, few, many or a size class.

cdr3_nt cdr3_aa j_call clone_size v_call d_call
TGCGCCAGCAGCCATGCGCAGGTTCTCTCTGGGGCCAACGTCCTGACTTTC CASSHAQVLSGANVLTF TRBJ2-6 . TRBV4-3 .
TGCGCCAGCAGCACCGGGACAGGGGTTCGGCACCAGGATACGCAGTATTTT CASSTGTGVRHQDTQYF TRBJ2-3 few TRBV5-1 TRBD1
TGTGCCAGTAGTAAGCGGGGGGACACTGAAGCTTTCTTT CASSKRGDTEAFF TRBJ1-1 . TRBV19 .
TGCGCCAGCAGCCAAGTTGCCCCGGCCGGGACAAATTACGAGCAGTACTTC CASSQVAPAGTNYEQYF TRBJ2-7 few TRBV4-3 .
TGTGCCAGCTCACCACAGGACAGCTCTGGAAACACCATATATTTT CASSPQDSSGNTIYF TRBJ1-3 . TRBV18 .
TGCAGCGTCGCGACCGGGGTAGAGACCCAGTACTTC CSVATGVETQYF TRBJ2-5 . TRBV29-1 .
TGTGCCAGCAGCTTAGAACGGGGAACTGAAGCTTTCTTT CASSLERGTEAFF TRBJ1-1 . TRBV11-2 .
TGTGCCAGCAGCTTAAACTACCTCTACGAGCAGTACTTC CASSLNYLYEQYF TRBJ2-7 . TRBV7-9 .
TGTGCCAGCAGAGAAGACGGGAACACTGAAGCTTTCTTT CASREDGNTEAFF TRBJ1-1 few TRBV6-1 .
TGCGCCAGCAGCCTGACCGACTACGAGCAGTACTTC CASSLTDYEQYF TRBJ2-7 . TRBV5-1 .
TGCGCCAGCAGCTTAGGGGGCGGGGAGACCCAGTACTTC CASSLGGGETQYF TRBJ2-5 . TRBV5-1 TRBD1
TGTGCCAGCAGCTCCTTTAGCGGGGGGGCATACGAGCAGTACTTC CASSSFSGGAYEQYF TRBJ2-7 once TRBV7-9 TRBD2
TGTGCCAGCAGCTTTGGGGGGGTTCAAGATACGCAGTATTTT CASSFGGVQDTQYF TRBJ2-3 few TRBV5-6 TRBD2
TGCGCCAGCAGCTTGTACCTAGCGGGAGGCCCGAGGGAGACCCAGTACTTC CASSLYLAGGPRETQYF TRBJ2-5 . TRBV5-1 TRBD2
TGTGCCAGCACCTCCCGGGACTACTCCTACGAGCAGTACTTC CASTSRDYSYEQYF TRBJ2-7 . TRBV2 TRBD2
TGTGCCAGCAGTTTTGGACAGCACAATGAGCAGTTCTTC CASSFGQHNEQFF TRBJ2-1 . TRBV6-5 .
TGTGCCAGCAGTGGCAGGGGGCAGGGTAACTATGGCTACACCTTC CASSGRGQGNYGYTF TRBJ1-2 few TRBV2 TRBD1
TGTGCCAGCGGATCAGGGGGAACGGGCACAGATACGCAGTATTTT CASGSGGTGTDTQYF TRBJ2-3 . TRBV28 TRBD1
TGTGCCAGCAGCTTAGCTGCGGGCAGGGGATATGAAAAACTGTTTTTT CASSLAAGRGYEKLFF TRBJ1-4 . TRBV7-6 .
TGTGCCATCAGTCCCTCCGGCATAGCGGGGGCAGATACGCAGTATTTT CAISPSGIAGADTQYF TRBJ2-3 . TRBV10-3 TRBD2
TGTGCCAGCAGTTTGCGGACAGAAGAGACCCAGTACTTC CASSLRTEETQYF TRBJ2-5 . TRBV27 .
TGCGCCAGCAGCTTGGGGGGCTCCCTCTACAATGAGCAGTTCTTC CASSLGGSLYNEQFF TRBJ2-1 . TRBV5-1 .
TGTGCCAGCAGTTTGTCTGGGCGGAGGGGCTACACCTTC CASSLSGRRGYTF TRBJ1-2 . TRBV6-5 .
TGTGCCACCACAATCGACAGGGGCAATCAGCCCCAGCATTTT CATTIDRGNQPQHF TRBJ1-5 . TRBV15 TRBD1
TGTGCCAGCAGAAACTGGACTTTCCCCCCCATTCAGTACTTC CASRNWTFPPIQYF TRBJ2-4 once TRBV6-4 .
TGTGCCAGTAGTTCCCTTACTAGCGGAGCCTACGAGCAGTACTTC CASSSLTSGAYEQYF TRBJ2-7 once TRBV19 TRBD2
TGTGCCAGCAGCCAATTACAGAGCCAAGAGACCCAGTACTTC CASSQLQSQETQYF TRBJ2-5 . TRBV4-2 .
TGTGCCACCAGCAGAGAAGGGGGGAGGGACGAGCAGTACTTC CATSREGGRDEQYF TRBJ2-7 few TRBV15 .
TGCAGCGTTGAGACGGGAGCAGATACGCAGTATTTT CSVETGADTQYF TRBJ2-3 . TRBV29-1 .
TGTGCCAGCAGCCAAGGCAGGGGGCTGAACACTGAAGCTTTCTTT CASSQGRGLNTEAFF TRBJ1-1 . TRBV7-9 TRBD1
TGTGCCAGCAGTGACTCAATTAGCGGCACAGATACGCAGTATTTT CASSDSISGTDTQYF TRBJ2-3 . TRBV6-4 .
TGTGCCAGCAGCTTAATTGGGACAGGGGGCAACACTGAAGCTTTCTTT CASSLIGTGGNTEAFF TRBJ1-1 . TRBV7-3 TRBD1
TGTGCCAGCAGCCCGTGGGCTAGCGGGAGGCCCGGAGATACGCAGTATTTT CASSPWASGRPGDTQYF TRBJ2-3 . TRBV11-2 TRBD2